This is a list of T cell receptor beta chains from one sample in a study of T-cell reconstitution after alpha-beta-depleted transplantation in children. TCRdb processed the PCR reads anew with MiXCR; each CDR3 protein has one entry. The data show roughly 500,000 distinct CDR3 sequences, about 33% seen once. The specimen was PBMCs from the stem cell graft donor, collected from the stem cell graft. These receptors all come from a human donor who donated a stem cell graft to a child with aplastic anemia. Both conserved end residues are part of each CDR3. The D gene is left open where the match is weak. A row's size may be missing; if present it is once, few, many or a size class.

clone_size d_call j_call v_call cdr3_nt cdr3_aa
few . TRBJ2-3 TRBV7-9 TGTGCCAGCACAGATACGCAGTATTTT CASTDTQYF
few TRBD1 TRBJ2-3 TRBV20-1 TGCAGTGCTACCGGGACAGGGGGCCAAGATACGCAGTATTTT CSATGTGGQDTQYF
. TRBD2 TRBJ2-5 TRBV20-1 TGCAGTGCTAGTCCGGGACTAGCGGGAGGAGGGGAGACCCAGTACTTC CSASPGLAGGGETQYF
. . TRBJ1-5 TRBV18 TGTGCCAGCTCACCACAGGGGAATAGCAATCAGCCCCAGCATTTT CASSPQGNSNQPQHF
few TRBD2 TRBJ2-1 TRBV6-2/TRBV6-3 TGTGCCAGCAGTTATTTTTTACGACCCCTAGCGGGACGCGAGCAGTTCTTC CASSYFLRPLAGREQFF
. TRBD2 TRBJ2-1 TRBV6-1 TGTGCCAGCACCGGACTAGCGGCCCGCTCCTCCAATGAGCAGTTCTTC CASTGLAARSSNEQFF
. TRBD2 TRBJ2-1 TRBV7-2 TGTGCCAGCAGCGAGACTAGCGTATCAAATGAGCAGTTCTTC CASSETSVSNEQFF
few TRBD2 TRBJ2-1 TRBV20-1 TGCAGTGCTAGGAACTTAGCGGGAGAACGCTACAATGAGCAGTTCTTC CSARNLAGERYNEQFF
. . TRBJ1-4 TRBV20-1 TGCAGTGCTCCCGACAGGCTTAATGAAAAACTGTTTTTT CSAPDRLNEKLFF
. TRBD2 TRBJ2-1 TRBV7-2 TGTGCCAGCAGCTTAGTAGTAGCTAGCGGGAACGACAATGAGCAGTTCTTC CASSLVVASGNDNEQFF
few TRBD2 TRBJ2-7 TRBV9 TGTGCCAGCAGCGTAGAGGGACTAGGGTCCTACGAGCAGTACTTC CASSVEGLGSYEQYF
few . TRBJ2-3 TRBV29-1 TGCAGCGTTGAAACGTGGTCGGGTTCAGATACGCAGTATTTT CSVETWSGSDTQYF
once . TRBJ2-5 TRBV5-1 TGCGCCAGCAGCTCCCCTAGCGCGGCGGAGACCCAGTACTTC CASSSPSAAETQYF
few TRBD2 TRBJ2-7 TRBV7-2 TGTGCCAGCAGCACGAGACTAGCGACGTACGAGCAGTACTTC CASSTRLATYEQYF
few . TRBJ2-1 TRBV19 TGTGCCAGTAGTGTTCGGACCGCTGAGCAGTTCTTC CASSVRTAEQFF
. TRBD1 TRBJ2-3 TRBV20-1 TGCAGTGCTAGACCACCGGGACAGGGGACAGATACGCAGTATTTT CSARPPGQGTDTQYF
few . TRBJ2-1 TRBV29-1 TGCAGCGTTGAACCTAGCGGAAGGGGGAATGAGCAGTTCTTC CSVEPSGRGNEQFF
few TRBD1 TRBJ1-2 TRBV7-6 TGTGCCAGCAGCTACCGGACAGGGGGGCCTGATGGCTACACCTTC CASSYRTGGPDGYTF
few TRBD2 TRBJ2-1 TRBV4-2 TGTGCCAGCAGCCCGGGAGGCCCCGGCTGGGGATTCTACAATGAGCAGTTCTTC CASSPGGPGWGFYNEQFF
. TRBD1 TRBJ1-6 TRBV12-3/TRBV12-4 TGTGCCAGCAGGAAAACAGGGGCTGGGGCTAATTCACCCCTCCACTTT CASRKTGAGANSPLHF
. TRBD1 TRBJ1-2 TRBV5-1 TGCGCCAGCAGCCGGGAAGGGGGCGGCTATGGCTACACCTTC CASSREGGGYGYTF
. . TRBJ2-2 TRBV28 TGTGCCAGCAGGGCCCTCCCCGGGGAGCTGTTTTTT CASRALPGELFF